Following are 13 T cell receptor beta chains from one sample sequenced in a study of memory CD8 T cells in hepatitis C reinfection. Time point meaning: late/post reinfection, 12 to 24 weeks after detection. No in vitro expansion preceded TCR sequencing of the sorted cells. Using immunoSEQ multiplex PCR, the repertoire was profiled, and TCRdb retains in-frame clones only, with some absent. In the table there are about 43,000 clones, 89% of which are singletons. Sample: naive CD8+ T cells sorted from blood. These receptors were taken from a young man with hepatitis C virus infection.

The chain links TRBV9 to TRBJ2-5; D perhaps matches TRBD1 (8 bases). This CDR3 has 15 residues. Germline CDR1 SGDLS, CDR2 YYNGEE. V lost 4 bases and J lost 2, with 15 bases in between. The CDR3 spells CASSNRGTKQETQYF. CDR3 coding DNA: TGTGCCAGCAGCAACAGGGGGACTAAACAAGAGACCCAGTACTTC.

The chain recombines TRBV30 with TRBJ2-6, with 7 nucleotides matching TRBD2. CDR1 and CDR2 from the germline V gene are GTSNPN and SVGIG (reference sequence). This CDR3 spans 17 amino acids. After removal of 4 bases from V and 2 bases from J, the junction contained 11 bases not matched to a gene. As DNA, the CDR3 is TGTGCCTGGACTAAGTCCCCGGGAGGTACTGGGGCCAACGTCCTGACTTTC. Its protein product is CAWTKSPGGTGANVLTF. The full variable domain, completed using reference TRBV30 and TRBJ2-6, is SQTIHQWPATLVQPVGSPLSLECTVEGTSNPNLYWYRQAAGRGLQLLFYSVGIGQISSEVPQNLSASRPQDRQFILSSKKLLLSDSGFYLCAWTKSPGGTGANVLTFGAGSRLTVL.

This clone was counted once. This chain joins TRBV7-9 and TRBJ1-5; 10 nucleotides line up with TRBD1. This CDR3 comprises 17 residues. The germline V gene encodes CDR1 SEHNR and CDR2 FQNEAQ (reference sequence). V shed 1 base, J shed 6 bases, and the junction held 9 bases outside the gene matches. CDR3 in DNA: TGTGCCAGCAGCTTAGTAATGGGACAGGGGTCCGGTCAGCCCCAGCATTTT. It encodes CASSLVMGQGSGQPQHF. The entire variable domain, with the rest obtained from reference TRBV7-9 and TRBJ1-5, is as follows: DTGVSQNPRHKITKRGQNVTFRCDPISEHNRLYWYRQTLGQGPEFLTYFQNEAQLEKSRLLSDRFSAERPKGSFSTLEIQRTEQGDSAMYLCASSLVMGQGSGQPQHFGDGTRLSIL.

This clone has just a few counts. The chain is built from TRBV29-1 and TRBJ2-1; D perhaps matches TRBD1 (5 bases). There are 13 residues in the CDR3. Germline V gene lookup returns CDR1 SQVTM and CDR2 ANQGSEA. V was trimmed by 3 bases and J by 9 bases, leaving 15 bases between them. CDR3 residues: CSVEGRGEGEQFF. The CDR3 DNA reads TGCAGCGTTGAGGGAAGGGGCGAAGGTGAGCAGTTCTTC.

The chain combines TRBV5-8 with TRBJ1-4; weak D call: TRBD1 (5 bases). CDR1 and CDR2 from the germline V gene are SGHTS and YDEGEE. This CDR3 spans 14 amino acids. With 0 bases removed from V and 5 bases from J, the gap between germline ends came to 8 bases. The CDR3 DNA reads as TGTGCCAGCAGCTTGGGTCAGGGAAATGAAAAACTGTTTTTT. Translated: CASSLGQGNEKLFF.

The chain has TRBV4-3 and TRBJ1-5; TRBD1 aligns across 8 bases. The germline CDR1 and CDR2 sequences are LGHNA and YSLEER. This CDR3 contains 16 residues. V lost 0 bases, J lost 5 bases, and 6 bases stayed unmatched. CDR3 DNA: TGCGCCAGCAGCCAAGAATGGACAGGGTCTTATCAGCCCCAGCATTTT. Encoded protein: CASSQEWTGSYQPQHF.

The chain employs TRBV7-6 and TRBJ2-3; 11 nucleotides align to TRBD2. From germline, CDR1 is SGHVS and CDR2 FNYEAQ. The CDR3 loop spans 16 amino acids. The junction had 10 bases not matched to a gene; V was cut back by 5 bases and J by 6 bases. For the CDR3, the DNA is TGTGCCAGCAGCCCCACCTTAGCGGGAGGGCCGGATACGCAGTATTTT. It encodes CASSPTLAGGPDTQYF.

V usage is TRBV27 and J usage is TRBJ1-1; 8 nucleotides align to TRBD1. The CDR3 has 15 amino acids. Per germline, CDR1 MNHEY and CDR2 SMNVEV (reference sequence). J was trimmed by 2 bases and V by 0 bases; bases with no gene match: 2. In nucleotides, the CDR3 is TGTGCCAGCAGTTTATCGTCAGGGGGCAACACTGAAGCTTTCTTT. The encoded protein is CASSLSSGGNTEAFF.

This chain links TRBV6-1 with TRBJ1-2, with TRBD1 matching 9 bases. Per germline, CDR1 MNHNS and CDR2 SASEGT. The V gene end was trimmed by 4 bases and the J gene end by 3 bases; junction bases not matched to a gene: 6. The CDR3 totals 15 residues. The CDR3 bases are TGTGCCAGCAGTGGACAGGGGGACGGCGACTATGGCTACACCTTC. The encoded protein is CASSGQGDGDYGYTF.

This CDR3 is CASSYSVYGGEAFF. The CDR3 DNA follows: TGTGCCAGCAGTTACTCAGTGTACGGCGGGGAAGCTTTCTTT. This rearrangement joins TRBV6-5 to TRBJ1-1; D call uncertain. The germline CDR1 and CDR2 sequences are MNHEY and SVGAGI. This CDR3 has 14 residues. V was trimmed by 0 bases and J by 8 bases, leaving 13 bases between them.

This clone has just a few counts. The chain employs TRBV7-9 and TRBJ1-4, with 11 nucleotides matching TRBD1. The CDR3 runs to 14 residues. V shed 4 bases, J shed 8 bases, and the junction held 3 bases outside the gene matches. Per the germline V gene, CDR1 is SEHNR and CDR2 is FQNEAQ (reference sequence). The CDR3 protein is CASSSGTGGEKLFF. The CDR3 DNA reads TGTGCCAGCAGCTCCGGGACAGGGGGGGAAAAACTGTTTTTT.

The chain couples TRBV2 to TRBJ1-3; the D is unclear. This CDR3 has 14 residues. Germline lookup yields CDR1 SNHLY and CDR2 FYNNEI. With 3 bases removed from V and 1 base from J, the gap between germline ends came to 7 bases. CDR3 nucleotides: TGTGCCAGCAGTGATGCGGGTTCTGGAAACACCATATATTTT. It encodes CASSDAGSGNTIYF.

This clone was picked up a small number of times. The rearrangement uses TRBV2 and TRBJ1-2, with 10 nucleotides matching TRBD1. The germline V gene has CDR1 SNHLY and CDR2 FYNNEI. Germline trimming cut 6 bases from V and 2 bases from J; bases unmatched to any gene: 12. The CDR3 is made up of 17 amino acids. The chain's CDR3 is CASRPGTGDRPNYGYTF. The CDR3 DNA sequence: TGTGCCAGCAGACCCGGGACAGGGGATCGACCAAACTATGGCTACACCTTC. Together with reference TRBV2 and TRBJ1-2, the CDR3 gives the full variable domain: EPEVTQTPSHQVTQMGQEVILRCVPISNHLYFYWYRQILGQKVEFLVSFYNNEISEKSEIFDDQFSVERPDGSNFTLKIRSTKLEDSAMYFCASRPGTGDRPNYGYTFGSGTRLTVV.